This TCR beta chain was found in a study of technical replicates of blood from several donors. The method was immunoSEQ multiplex PCR; TCRdb's version includes in-frame clones alone and lacks a portion of them. The data hold tens of thousands of clones, with roughly 91% observed a single time. From germline, CDR1 is SGHDN and CDR2 FVKESK. Trimming removed 4 bases at V and 0 bases at J, with 15 bases between. The CDR3 spans 17 residues. The TCR was taken from a human donor in good health. Some clones in this sample may be carry-over from other donors' samples. This chain connects TRBV14 to TRBJ2-2; TRBD2 is a possible D gene (6 bases). Sequencing was performed on T cells isolated from PBMCs. This chain's CDR3 is CASSRWAGTANTGELFF. The CDR3 DNA reads as TGTGCCAGCAGCCGGTGGGCGGGAACCGCGAACACCGGGGAGCTGTTTTTT. The full variable domain, rest sourced from reference TRBV14 and TRBJ2-2, is EAGVTQFPSHSVIEKGQTVTLRCDPISGHDNLYWYRRVMGKEIKFLLHFVKESKQDESGMPNNRFLAERTGGTYSTLKVQPAELEDSGVYFCASSRWAGTANTGELFFGEGSRLTVL.